This T cell receptor (beta chain) was captured by sequencing in a study of blood T cell repertoires in COVID-19. Study as a whole: Samples of COVID-19 (acute and convalescent) were obtained from the United States, Italy and Spain. Sources were T cells, B-cell-depleted T cells, or PBMCs; the material itself was cDNA or gDNA.

The germline V gene has CDR1 MDHEN and CDR2 SYDVKM. V lost 4 bases to trimming and J lost 8 bases; unmatched junction nucleotides: 11. This CDR3 comprises 15 residues. How the authors handled the data: Estimates of nucleated cell counts were drawn from the amplification of reference gene primers. The table came from immunoSEQ multiplex PCR; TCRdb's copy has only in-frame clones and leaves some out. V and J calls and clone size are those listed in that table; D and trimming were worked out from the DNA. The sample lists roughly 93,000 clones, about 89% seen once, with 1.1% in the top ten. This clonotype originated in a human donor in a cohort sampled during active COVID-19. Source material: peripheral blood. The V call is TRBV28, the J call TRBJ1-2; 9 nucleotides match TRBD1. In DNA form, the CDR3 reads TGTGCCAGCAGTTCCTTCGGGGACAGGGTAAAAGGCTACACCTTC. It encodes CASSSFGDRVKGYTF.